This T cell receptor beta chain was sequenced for a study of T cells in Graves' hyperthyroidism and ophthalmopathy. Turning to the study itself: Peripheral blood sampling occurred at initial diagnosis, before any treatment.

With regard to this clonotype: Its target is not known.

V shed 3 bases, J shed 1 base, and the junction held 24 bases outside the gene matches. The CDR3 runs 23 residues. CDR1 and CDR2 (germline): SGHAT, FQNNGV. Template material for amplifying TCR beta CDR3 regions consisted of RNA transcripts. First-round RT-PCR with HTBI primers amplified the TCR CDR3 region. TCRdb ran MiXCR on the multiplex PCR reads and lists one entry per CDR3 protein. The sample shows about 560,000 distinct CDR3 sequences, around 17% of them seen only once. The study's findings and limits: A 13 V-J signature model discriminated ophthalmopathy versus stable hyperthyroidism.

Patients aged 18 to 65 had newly diagnosed hyperthyroidism that had lasted under 2 months. Sequencing used blood. The chain links TRBV11-2 to TRBJ2-4, with 10 bases that match TRBD2. The TCR comes from a woman younger than 30 with Graves' hyperthyroidism. In DNA form, the CDR3 reads TGTGCCAGCAGCTTCCGATCGTCGGTCCGCGGACCAGCGGGAGGGGAGGCCAAAAACATTCAGTACTTC. As protein: CASSFRSSVRGPAGGEAKNIQYF.